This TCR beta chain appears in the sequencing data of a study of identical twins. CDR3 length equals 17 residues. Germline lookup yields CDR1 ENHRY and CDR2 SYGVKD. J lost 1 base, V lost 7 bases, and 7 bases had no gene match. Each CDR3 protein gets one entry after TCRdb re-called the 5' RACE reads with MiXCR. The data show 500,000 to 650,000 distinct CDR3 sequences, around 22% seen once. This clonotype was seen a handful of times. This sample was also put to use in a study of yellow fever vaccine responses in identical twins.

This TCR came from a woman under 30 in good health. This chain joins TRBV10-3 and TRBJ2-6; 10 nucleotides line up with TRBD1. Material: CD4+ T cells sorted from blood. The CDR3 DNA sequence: TGTGCCATCACCGGGACAGGGGTCGGTTCTGGGGCCAACGTCCTGACTTTC. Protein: CAITGTGVGSGANVLTF.